These 14 T cell receptor beta chains were sequenced from one sample in a study of siplizumab effects on memory and regulatory T cells. Method: immunoSEQ multiplex PCR; TCRdb's copy keeps in-frame clones and lacks some. The sample has more than 85,000 clones, roughly 90% seen once. The sample was CD4+ T cells sorted from blood. The source is a human donor in good health.

This chain links TRBV9 with TRBJ2-3; possible D gene TRBD2, 5 bases. V was pared by 3 bases and J by 2 bases, with 7 bases between. The length of the CDR3 is 13 residues. The germline V gene has CDR1 SGDLS and CDR2 YYNGEE. The CDR3 DNA follows: TGTGCCAGCAGCGGACTATTCACAGATACGCAGTATTTT. Translation: CASSGLFTDTQYF.

The chain employs TRBV9 and TRBJ2-1; D perhaps matches TRBD2 (5 bases). The CDR3 is made up of 17 amino acids. Looked up from germline, CDR1 is SGDLS and CDR2 is YYNGEE. V was shortened by 4 bases and J by 0 bases, with 17 bases between the two germline ends. CDR3 nucleotides: TGTGCCAGCAGCCGGGGTGTTTCGGGCCTCTCCTACAATGAGCAGTTCTTC. Protein: CASSRGVSGLSYNEQFF.

The J gene is TRBJ2-1, the V gene TRBV5-1, with D possibly matching TRBD1 (6 bases). The CDR3 length is 15 residues. V was pared by 3 bases and J by 2 bases, with 12 bases between. Germline values: CDR1 SGHRS, CDR2 YFSETQ. The CDR3 DNA reads as TGCGCCAGCAGCTCGGAGGACAGCACCTACAATGAGCAGTTCTTC. Residues: CASSSEDSTYNEQFF.

This clone was counted only a few times. V and J are TRBV5-6 and TRBJ1-1; D is possibly TRBD1 (6 bases). The germline gives CDR1 SGHDT, CDR2 YYEEEE. The germline V and J ends were trimmed by 4 bases and 4 bases, with 11 bases remaining between them. The CDR3 loop spans 13 amino acids. The CDR3 sequence is CASSPTGFTEAFF. The CDR3, as DNA: TGTGCCAGCAGCCCAACAGGGTTCACTGAAGCTTTCTTT.

CDR3 sequence (DNA): TGTGCCAGCTCACCGTCTCAGGGTAGACCCACCGATGGCTACACCTTC. Its protein is CASSPSQGRPTDGYTF. The rearrangement links TRBV18 to TRBJ1-2, with D possibly matching TRBD1 (5 bases). The length of the CDR3 is 16 residues. Germline V gives CDR1 KGHSH, CDR2 LQKENI. With 3 bases removed from V and 6 bases from J, the gap between germline ends came to 20 bases.

This chain links TRBV6-6 with TRBJ1-1; no clear D gene. V lost 4 bases and J 2 bases, leaving 5 bases between the germline ends. The germline V gene encodes CDR1 MNHNY and CDR2 SVGAGI (reference sequence). CDR3 length equals 12 residues. The CDR3 nucleotides are TGTGCCAGCAGTTGGGGTAACACTGAAGCTTTCTTT. Translated, it gives CASSWGNTEAFF.

The CDR3 protein is CASSQDTWRERNTDTQYF. The CDR3 bases are TGCGCCAGCAGCCAAGATACGTGGCGGGAGAGGAACACAGATACGCAGTATTTT. The V and J genes are TRBV4-1 and TRBJ2-3; 7 nucleotides align to TRBD2. This CDR3 has 18 amino acids. The V gene's germline CDR1 is MGHRA and CDR2 YSYEKL. Unmatched junction bases numbered 11, after V lost 0 bases and J lost 2 bases.

This chain links TRBV6-1 with TRBJ2-1, with 7 nucleotides matching TRBD1. With 6 bases clipped from V and 2 bases from J, the junction kept 1 base outside the gene matches. Germline CDR1 reads MNHNS; CDR2 reads SASEGT. This CDR3 is built from 13 residues. CDR3 sequence: CASRQGAYNEQFF. DNA of the CDR3: TGTGCCAGCAGGCAGGGGGCCTACAATGAGCAGTTCTTC.

The table lists this clone with a few counts. The V gene is TRBV6-1, the J gene TRBJ1-4; D is unresolved. In germline, CDR1 is MNHNS, CDR2 SASEGT. This CDR3 contains 15 residues. V shed 4 bases and J shed 0 bases, with 9 bases lying between them. The CDR3 region has the DNA TGTGCCAGCAGTGGAGGCTACTCAACTAATGAAAAACTGTTTTTT. It yields the protein CASSGGYSTNEKLFF.

The gene calls are TRBV6-5 and TRBJ2-7; no clear D. In germline, CDR1 is MNHEY, CDR2 SVGAGI. The CDR3 runs to 13 residues. The ends were cut back, 6 bases at V and 6 bases at J, with 15 bases in the middle. CDR3 loop: CASSPNTNFEQYF. CDR3 bases: TGTGCCAGCAGCCCTAACACTAATTTCGAGCAGTACTTC.

The chain carries TRBV12-5 and TRBJ1-1; D is undetermined. The CDR3 has 11 residues. Germline assignment: CDR1 LGHNT and CDR2 FRNRAP. With 7 bases removed from V and 11 bases from J, the gap between germline ends came to 14 bases. CDR3 DNA sequence: TGTGCTAGTGTACTCTTCGGGCCGGCTTTCTTT. As protein: CASVLFGPAFF.

This sequence joins TRBV5-6 and TRBJ1-3, with 7 bases matching TRBD1. There are 16 residues in the CDR3. V lost 0 bases, J lost 0 bases, and 3 bases stayed unmatched. From germline, CDR1 is SGHDT and CDR2 YYEEEE. The CDR3 nucleotides are TGTGCCAGCAGCTTGGAAGGGACAGCCTCTGGAAACACCATATATTTT. Protein: CASSLEGTASGNTIYF.

The V call is TRBV12-5, the J call TRBJ1-3, with D unclear. The length of the CDR3 is 15 residues. The V gene lost 4 bases and the J gene lost 0 bases, with 10 bases spanning the gap. Germline values: CDR1 LGHNT, CDR2 FRNRAP. CDR3 protein: CASGSHSRSGNTIYF. Written as DNA, the CDR3 is TGTGCTAGTGGTTCCCACAGCCGCTCTGGAAACACCATATATTTT. Drawing the rest from reference TRBV12-5 and TRBJ1-3, the complete variable domain is DARVTQTPRHKVTEMGQEVTMRCQPILGHNTVFWYRQTMMQGLELLAYFRNRAPLDDSGMPKDRFSAEMPDATLATLKIQPSEPRDSAVYFCASGSHSRSGNTIYFGEGSWLTVV.

Turning to this clone: The sample has other DNA sequences that encode this CDR3 too. V usage is TRBV7-8 and J usage is TRBJ1-5; D not resolved. Germline lookup yields CDR1 SGHVS and CDR2 FQNEAQ. CDR3 length: 16 residues. Trimming stripped 3 bases from V and 2 bases from J, with 14 bases between. CDR3 nucleotide sequence: TGTGCCAGCAGCTTGGGCAGCCTAAGGGGCAATCAGCCCCAGCATTTT. It is translated as CASSLGSLRGNQPQHF.